This is a list of T cell receptor beta chains from one sample in a study of long-term antiretroviral therapy in people with HIV. Here immunoSEQ multiplex PCR was the method, and the copy in TCRdb shows in-frame clones only, minus some. The sample comprises roughly 16,000 clones, about 94% of which are singletons, and around 4.3% rests with the top ten. The sample here was unsorted PBMCs, taken roughly 6.2 years after starting antiretroviral therapy. The receptors were gathered from a woman aged 45 to 65 with HIV. Both conserved end residues are part of each CDR3. D genes are given only for firm matches. Clone size, where shown, is once, few, many, or a class for clones that have expanded.

J | V | size | D | DNA | CDR3
TRBJ2-2 | TRBV5-1 | NA | NA | TGCGCCAGCAGCTTCGGGCCCGACGCCGGGGAGCTGTTTTTT | CASSFGPDAGELFF
TRBJ2-1 | TRBV29-1 | NA | NA | TGCAGCGTTGAAGATCTCCCTAGGGATGAGCAGTTCTTC | CSVEDLPRDEQFF
TRBJ2-1 | TRBV11-2 | NA | NA | TGTGCCAGCAGTAAAAGCTTCCCGATAGAATACAATGAGCAGTTCTTC | CASSKSFPIEYNEQFF
TRBJ2-1 | TRBV2 | once | NA | TGTGCCAGCAGCCCCCTCCGGGGGACTGGCCCCAATGAGCAGTTCTTC | CASSPLRGTGPNEQFF
TRBJ2-5 | TRBV4-3 | NA | TRBD2 | TGCGCCAGCAGCCAAGGACCTAGCGGGAGTCGGGAGACCCAGTACTTC | CASSQGPSGSRETQYF
TRBJ1-5 | TRBV2 | NA | NA | TGTGCCAGCAGACAGGCCGAAGGCAATCAGCCCCAGCATTTT | CASRQAEGNQPQHF
TRBJ1-4 | TRBV2 | once | TRBD1 | TGTGCCAGCAGTCGGGACAGGGGACACGAAAAACTGTTTTTT | CASSRDRGHEKLFF
TRBJ2-1 | TRBV29-1 | NA | NA | TGCAGCGTTCGCTCCCCCGTTAGGAATGAGCAGTTCTTC | CSVRSPVRNEQFF
TRBJ2-7 | TRBV11-3 | NA | NA | TGTGCCAGCAGCGATGCTAGCGACGAGCAGTACTTC | CASSDASDEQYF
TRBJ2-7 | TRBV18 | NA | NA | TGTGCCAGCTCACTCGACAGGTCCTACGAGCAGTACTTC | CASSLDRSYEQYF
TRBJ2-7 | TRBV28 | NA | TRBD2 | TGTGCCAGCAGTTTAAATTATATTGGACTAGCTTCATACGAGCAGTACTTC | CASSLNYIGLASYEQYF
TRBJ2-7 | TRBV6-5 | NA | NA | TGTGCCAGCACCCCGGGGGACAGTAGGATCTACGAGCAGTACTTC | CASTPGDSRIYEQYF
TRBJ2-3 | TRBV7-9 | NA | NA | TGTGCCAGCAGCTCCTTCGGGGATACGCAGTATTTT | CASSSFGDTQYF
TRBJ1-2 | TRBV29-1 | NA | NA | TGCAGCGTTGTGGCGAAGGGGCACGGCTACACCTTC | CSVVAKGHGYTF
TRBJ1-2 | TRBV16 | large | NA | TGTGCCAGCAGCGCAATTCTAGGCCTGCCGGTCTATGGCTACACCTTC | CASSAILGLPVYGYTF
TRBJ2-1 | TRBV6-5 | NA | NA | TGTGCCAGCAGTTCAGGACTTTCATCCTACAATGAGCAGTTCTTC | CASSSGLSSYNEQFF
TRBJ1-4 | TRBV4-2 | NA | NA | TGTGCCAGCAGCCAAGCTGATCGTGGGAGGCGTCTGTTTTTT | CASSQADRGRRLFF
TRBJ2-7 | TRBV5-5 | NA | TRBD1 | TGTGCCGGCGCCCCCGGGACAGGATTATACGAGCAGTACTTC | CAGAPGTGLYEQYF
TRBJ2-3 | TRBV27 | few | NA | TGTGCCAGCAGTTCGAACGTCGATACGCAGTATTTT | CASSSNVDTQYF